This T cell receptor (beta chain) is from a study of cytomegalovirus exposure and HLA in healthy donors. Repertoires were generated with immunoSEQ multiplex PCR, while TCRdb's copy carries only in-frame clones and drops some. The sample consists of about 160,000 clones, around four fifths of them appearing once. V trimming: 4 bases; J trimming: 3 bases; junction bases outside the gene matches: 7. This CDR3 is 15 amino acids long. Looked up from germline, CDR1 is SGHDT and CDR2 is YYEEEE. This clonotype was obtained from a man between 25 and 39 years old in good health and CMV-seropositive. The chain uses TRBV5-6 and TRBJ2-7; 10 bases map to TRBD1. The sample consisted of PBMCs. Written as DNA, the CDR3 is TGTGCCAGCAGCGAGGACCGGACAGGGGGCTACGAGCAGTACTTC. Translating gives CASSEDRTGGYEQYF.